Each of the 24 T cell receptor beta chains below was sequenced from the same sample in a study of neoadjuvant nivolumab and ipilimumab in lung cancer. Measured with immunoSEQ multiplex PCR; TCRdb has only the in-frame clones, and not every one. This table has over 25,000 clones, around 76% appearing once. Source: tumor tissue, taken after neoadjuvant nivolumab, alone or with ipilimumab, at or shortly before surgery. These receptors were taken from an adult with non-small cell lung cancer.

J is TRBJ1-3 and V is TRBV5-4, with unresolved D. Germline V gene data show CDR1 as SGHNT and CDR2 as YYREEE (reference sequence). The CDR3 runs to 14 residues. Between the trimmed V and J ends, which lost 0 bases and 2 bases, there was a span of 6 bases. CDR3 sequence (DNA): TGTGCCAGCAGCTTGGGCGGCACTGGAAACACCATATATTTT. Translation: CASSLGGTGNTIYF.

This clone was detected only once. The chain is built from TRBV18 and TRBJ2-5; no definite D call. CDR3 length: 11 amino acids. Trimming pared 6 bases from V and 2 bases from J, leaving 4 bases between. Germline-derived CDR1 and CDR2 are KGHSH and LQKENI. In DNA, the CDR3 is TGTGCCAGCTCGCTGCAAGAGACCCAGTACTTC. Residues: CASSLQETQYF.

The V and J genes are TRBV5-1 and TRBJ2-3; D is undetermined. The germline gives CDR1 SGHRS, CDR2 YFSETQ. The CDR3 sequence is 15 residues long. Deletions cut 0 bases from V and 4 bases from J, with 12 bases between. The CDR3 DNA follows: TGCGCCAGCAGCTTGGGGCAGGTAGAAGCAGATACGCAGTATTTT. This encodes CASSLGQVEADTQYF. The complete variable domain, with remaining parts taken from reference TRBV5-1 and TRBJ2-3, reads KAGVTQTPRYLIKTRGQQVTLSCSPISGHRSVSWYQQTPGQGLQFLFEYFSETQRNKGNFPGRFSGRQFSNSRSEMNVSTLELGDSALYLCASSLGQVEADTQYFGPGTRLTVL.

CDR3 in amino acids: CASSPDPIAGGPSSYEQYF. The CDR3 DNA follows: TGCGCCAGCAGCCCGGACCCGATAGCGGGGGGCCCCTCCTCCTACGAGCAGTACTTC. This chain connects TRBV4-1 to TRBJ2-7; 10 bases are a match to TRBD2. This CDR3 spans 19 amino acids. After removal of 4 bases from V and 0 bases from J, the junction contained 15 bases not matched to a gene. CDR1 and CDR2 (germline): MGHRA, YSYEKL.

The chain uses TRBV5-4 and TRBJ2-5; weak D call: TRBD2 (6 bases). Per germline, CDR1 SGHNT and CDR2 YYREEE (reference sequence). The CDR3 length is 15 residues. Trimming pared 0 bases from V and 5 bases from J, leaving 14 bases between. The CDR3: CASSLVGSGQETQYF. For the CDR3, the DNA is TGTGCCAGCAGCTTGGTTGGTAGCGGTCAGGAGACCCAGTACTTC.

The chain combines TRBV27 with TRBJ1-5; D is ambiguous. Germline CDR1 MNHEY, CDR2 SMNVEV (reference sequence). The CDR3 spans 14 residues. The V gene lost 5 bases and the J gene lost 4 bases, with 12 bases spanning the gap. As DNA, the CDR3 is TGTGCCAGCAGTACCCGGGCTTTGAATCAGCCCCAGCATTTT. Protein product: CASSTRALNQPQHF.

V usage is TRBV5-1 and J usage is TRBJ1-5; 10 nucleotides agree with TRBD1. In germline, CDR1 is SGHRS, CDR2 YFSETQ. The CDR3 spans 15 residues. V lost 1 base to trimming and J lost 5 bases; unmatched junction nucleotides: 3. The CDR3 DNA follows: TGCGCCAGCAGCTTGAGGACAGGGGGAGATCAGCCCCAGCATTTT. Its protein product is CASSLRTGGDQPQHF. The whole variable domain, remainder taken from reference TRBV5-1 and TRBJ1-5, is KAGVTQTPRYLIKTRGQQVTLSCSPISGHRSVSWYQQTPGQGLQFLFEYFSETQRNKGNFPGRFSGRQFSNSRSEMNVSTLELGDSALYLCASSLRTGGDQPQHFGDGTRLSIL.

This clone was counted once. The rearrangement uses TRBV7-9 and TRBJ1-1, with D possibly TRBD1 on 5 matching bases. The V end was cut by 2 bases, the J end by 7 bases, with 11 bases between. The CDR3 consists of 13 residues. CDR1 is SEHNR and CDR2 is FQNEAQ in the germline V gene (reference sequence). In nucleotides, the CDR3 is TGTGCCAGCAGCTTATATCTTACAGGTGAAGCTTTCTTT. Protein: CASSLYLTGEAFF.

The V and J genes are TRBV7-6 and TRBJ1-5; 8 bases line up with TRBD1. The CDR3 runs to 18 residues. Germline values: CDR1 SGHVS, CDR2 FNYEAQ. Losses at the gene ends were 0 bases for V and 4 bases for J; bases not matched to a gene: 11. The CDR3 DNA sequence: TGTGCCAGCAGCTTAGCGAGCCAGGGGGCGCAGGGGAATCAGCCCCAGCATTTT. This gives the protein CASSLASQGAQGNQPQHF.

For the CDR3, the DNA is TGTGCCAGCAGTTACTCCGGGGACCTCTACGAGCAGTACTTC. Its protein product is CASSYSGDLYEQYF. The chain has TRBV6-5 and TRBJ2-7; the D gene could be TRBD1 or TRBD2 (5 bases each). Germline CDR1 reads MNHEY; CDR2 reads SVGAGI. CDR3 length equals 14 residues. V lost 0 bases to trimming and J lost 3 bases, with 9 bases between them.

This chain connects TRBV6-5 to TRBJ2-1; D may be TRBD1 (6 bases). Trimming shortened V by 6 bases and J by 6 bases, and 12 bases separated the two germline ends. Germline values: CDR1 MNHEY, CDR2 SVGAGI. This CDR3 region has 13 residues. CDR3 amino acids: CASRLTGSNEQFF. As DNA, the CDR3 is TGTGCCAGCAGGTTAACAGGGAGCAATGAGCAGTTCTTC.

This chain uses TRBV4-1 with TRBJ1-1; a possible D gene is TRBD1 (6 bases). The CDR3 has 15 amino acids. Germline V lookup: CDR1 MGHRA, CDR2 YSYEKL. Trimming pared 1 base from V and 0 bases from J, leaving 9 bases between. The CDR3 here is CASSQGGGVNTEAFF. The CDR3 nucleotides read TGCGCCAGCAGCCAAGGAGGGGGTGTGAACACTGAAGCTTTCTTT.

The chain carries TRBV18 and TRBJ1-3; D remains ambiguous. Looked up from germline, CDR1 is KGHSH and CDR2 is LQKENI. Trimming cost V 3 bases and J 3 bases, with 12 bases left between them. The CDR3 loop spans 15 amino acids. The CDR3 loop reads CASSPRRSIGNTIYF. DNA of the CDR3: TGTGCCAGCTCACCGCGAAGGTCAATTGGAAACACCATATATTTT.

DNA for the CDR3: TGTGCCAGCAGCGCGTGGACAGGGGCCTACGAGCAGTACTTC. Its translation is CASSAWTGAYEQYF. This chain joins TRBV7-9 and TRBJ2-7; TRBD1 matches at 9 bases. The V segment lost 5 bases and the J segment 2 bases; nucleotides outside the gene matches: 4. From germline, CDR1 is SEHNR and CDR2 FQNEAQ (reference sequence). The CDR3 contains 14 residues. The whole variable domain, remainder taken from reference TRBV7-9 and TRBJ2-7, is DTGVSQNPRHKITKRGQNVTFRCDPISEHNRLYWYRQTLGQGPEFLTYFQNEAQLEKSRLLSDRFSAERPKGSFSTLEIQRTEQGDSAMYLCASSAWTGAYEQYFGPGTRLTVT.

V is TRBV5-1 and J is TRBJ1-2, with D hard to call. The length of the CDR3 is 14 residues. The V end lost 0 bases, the J end lost 2 bases, and 8 bases lay between the germline ends. The germline V gene has CDR1 SGHRS and CDR2 YFSETQ. The CDR3 loop reads CASSLAAKNYGYTF. In DNA, the CDR3 is TGCGCCAGCAGCTTGGCGGCAAAAAACTATGGCTACACCTTC.

This chain uses TRBV7-6 with TRBJ1-1; maybe TRBD1 (5 bases). The V gene lost 9 bases and the J gene lost 0 bases, with 14 bases spanning the gap. Per germline, CDR1 SGHVS and CDR2 FNYEAQ. This CDR3 has 14 amino acids. The CDR3 is CARPLGLMNTEAFF. The CDR3 DNA is TGTGCCAGGCCGCTGGGGCTCATGAACACTGAAGCTTTCTTT.

The V and J genes are TRBV6-1 and TRBJ2-7, with unresolved D. The germline gives CDR1 MNHNS, CDR2 SASEGT. Trimming took off 3 bases at V and 0 bases at J, with 3 bases between the two ends. The CDR3 spans 12 residues. CDR3 loop: CASSDGSYEQYF. In nucleotides, the CDR3 is TGTGCCAGCAGTGATGGCTCCTACGAGCAGTACTTC.

The chain combines TRBV5-1 with TRBJ1-4; TRBD1 matches 9 bases. The CDR3 runs to 14 residues. Trimming cost V 0 bases and J 8 bases; bases outside gene matches: 2. The V gene's germline CDR1 is SGHRS and CDR2 YFSETQ. The CDR3 nucleotides read TGCGCCAGCAGCTTGGGGACAGGGGAAGAAAAACTGTTTTTT. The encoded protein is CASSLGTGEEKLFF. The full variable domain, with the rest looked up from reference TRBV5-1 and TRBJ1-4, is KAGVTQTPRYLIKTRGQQVTLSCSPISGHRSVSWYQQTPGQGLQFLFEYFSETQRNKGNFPGRFSGRQFSNSRSEMNVSTLELGDSALYLCASSLGTGEEKLFFGSGTQLSVL.

Only a few counts were recorded for this clone. The chain has TRBV6-1 and TRBJ1-5; D possibly corresponds to TRBD1 (6 bases). Deletions cut 6 bases from V and 2 bases from J, with 14 bases between. CDR1 is MNHNS, CDR2 SASEGT, per germline. The CDR3 runs 15 residues. The CDR3 DNA is TGTGCCAGCAGGGGGGCCGGCCAGGGCAATCAGCCCCAGCATTTT. Its protein product is CASRGAGQGNQPQHF.

The chain joins TRBV7-9 to TRBJ1-2, with D possibly matching TRBD1 (6 bases). The CDR3 length is 13 residues. Per germline, CDR1 SEHNR and CDR2 FQNEAQ (reference sequence). CDR3: CGTGGPYPYGYTF. The CDR3 bases are TGTGGGACGGGGGGGCCTTACCCCTATGGCTACACCTTC.

V is TRBV5-4 and J is TRBJ2-7, with 7 bases that match TRBD2. V lost 3 bases to trimming and J lost 5 bases; unmatched junction nucleotides: 5. Germline assignment: CDR1 SGHNT and CDR2 YYREEE (reference sequence). The CDR3 is 13 amino acids. For the CDR3, the DNA is TGTGCCAGCAGCTATGCCGGGACTAACGAGCAGTACTTC. Translating gives CASSYAGTNEQYF.

J is TRBJ2-1 and V is TRBV4-2; 7 bases agree with TRBD2. This CDR3 has 16 residues. Germline CDR1 is LGHNA and CDR2 is YNFKEQ. The V gene end was trimmed by 2 bases and the J gene end by 0 bases; junction bases not matched to a gene: 4. For the CDR3, the DNA is TGTGCCAGCAGCCAATACGGGGGGAGCTCCTACAATGAGCAGTTCTTC. It translates to CASSQYGGSSYNEQFF.

CDR3: CASSLPGTPHWGYTF. CDR3 nucleotide sequence: TGTGCCAGCAGTTTACCCGGGACGCCCCATTGGGGCTACACCTTC. This chain joins TRBV27 and TRBJ1-2; D is possibly TRBD1 (5 bases). The CDR3 is made up of 15 amino acids. Germline values: CDR1 MNHEY, CDR2 SMNVEV (reference sequence). Trimming shortened V by 2 bases and J by 8 bases, and 18 bases separated the two germline ends.

Only one count was recorded for this clone. The J gene is TRBJ1-1, the V gene TRBV10-2; D unresolved. The CDR3 is 15 residues long. Germline loops: CDR1 WSHSY, CDR2 SAAADI. The V gene lost 6 bases and the J gene lost 4 bases, with 18 bases spanning the gap. The CDR3 bases are TGCGCCAGCAGCCTCGGTGGAGTTGGGTCCACTGAAGCTTTCTTT. It is translated as CASSLGGVGSTEAFF.